Included here is one T cell receptor (gamma chain) sequence, with context. This clone is medium-sized (0.01 to 0.1%) in terms of sample share. The antigen it recognizes is unknown. Base qualities are not at hand, and no much larger clone is one base apart. The junction shows trimming of 0 bases on V and 5 bases on J, and the gene matches do not reach 18 bases of it. Sequences EGSNGY (CDR1) and YDSYNSKV (CDR2) are obtained from the germline V gene. Its CDR3 holds 19 amino acids, cysteine through phenylalanine. Of the read, only the CDR3 DNA is kept; its 57 bases are in frame from base 1. These data are taken from a study of gamma delta lymphoproliferative disorders and STAT genes (dated by TCRdb to 2017 to 2018). Regarding the complete study: Of the 9 Tgammadelta LGLL patients who were sequenced, symptomatic disease was observed in 4 and an indolent course was observed in 5. The LymphoTrack Dx TCRG Assay was used to prepare gamma-chain libraries from at least 50 ng of genomic DNA. Because no corresponding Invivoscribe delta assay was available, delta-chain libraries were prepared according to the EuroClonality-NGS working group standard operating procedure. Within a larger immunophenotypic and STAT-mutation study, TCR gamma and delta CDR3 repertoires were profiled by deep sequencing in Tgammadelta lymphoproliferative disease patients and healthy controls. The TCR-sequenced pilot group comprised about nine Tgammadelta large granular lymphocyte leukemia patients and a couple of hepatosplenic T-cell lymphoma patients. To confirm results, a couple of gamma-chain samples and every delta-chain sample were sequenced twice.

Study-level results and caveats: Major clones in indolent patients were dominated by Vgamma9-JgammaP and Vdelta2-Ddelta3-Jdelta1 rearrangements, but these rearrangements were absent in symptomatic patients, who instead used less common gene combinations. T cells in controls likely covered a range of maturation stages, whereas leukemic cells were skewed toward terminal effectors, which could potentially limit comparisons between patients and controls. Nearly all major patient gamma and delta clonotypes were public, shared with at least one healthy donor; only two gamma clonotypes were private to disease. When whole repertoires were clustered, gamma repertoires from patients grouped apart from those of healthy controls, but delta repertoires did not separate between the groups. It was noted by the authors that NGS specificity may be reduced at low frequencies, so confirmation of the public or private nature of leukemic clones is needed.

In both library methods, multiplex PCR was carried out with primers targeting conserved V and J regions of the TCR genes. After purification and pooling, the amplicons were sequenced on an Illumina MiSeq platform. On the study's bioinformatics: V(D)J alignment, clonotype assembly and translation were performed with MiXCR, whereas functionality assessment and CDR3 repertoire analyses were performed with VDJtools. CDR3 followed the IMGT definition, and analyses included only productive sequences that used functional genes, leaving out ORF genes and pseudogenes. A custom Python script was used to search all patients and controls for identical amino acid CDR3s of major clonotypes (frequency >=5%). A one-sided non-parametric Wilcoxon test was used to compare clonotype frequencies in patients versus controls. TCRdb called clones afresh from the public reads with CATT; identical DNA rows were later merged. The authors' filters were not applied to this entry. This sample has roughly 2,000 gamma-chain clones in its table, and roughly a tenth of those were observed once. The ten top clones hold around 60% of the sample.

TCR sequencing was performed on genomic DNA from peripheral blood mononuclear cells isolated from patients and controls. Of the sequenced patients, roughly five were male and roughly six were female, and the group's median age was approximately 67 years. Patients were recruited at a single hematology unit in Padova, Italy, and were reclassified as T-LGLL or HSTCL according to 2017 WHO criteria. All patient samples were collected while patients were off therapy or before therapy. This TCR was recovered from a human donor with gamma-delta T-cell large granular lymphocyte leukemia. The specimen sequenced was blood. The sequence joins TRGV2 to TRGJP1. No J segment appears in TCRdb, so it was assigned here by matching the sequence to germline. The CDR3 protein is CATWDGPSLCPLTGWFKIF. The DNA is TGTGCCACCTGGGACGGGCCAAGTTTGTGTCCGTTAACTGGTTGGTTCAAGATATTT.